Here is one T cell receptor (beta chain) with its context. Its antigen is still unknown. This sample was taken from a study of response to subunit inactivated influenza vaccine. TCRdb reprocessed the RT-PCR reads via MiXCR and lists one record per CDR3 protein. The sample has almost 600,000 distinct CDR3 sequences, 12% to 15% seen once. The study's findings and limits: Few new T cells, the authors suggested, are recruited by each seasonal influenza vaccination.

Germline trimming cut 2 bases from V and 5 bases from J; bases unmatched to any gene: 6. The CDR3 sequence is 15 residues long. Germline lookup yields CDR1 MDHEN and CDR2 SYDVKM. The clonotype was recovered from a man between 50 and 59 years old who received an inactivated influenza vaccine. The rearrangement joins TRBV28 to TRBJ2-7; 10 bases agree with TRBD1. This specimen was PBMCs from blood, taken 12 days after vaccination. The CDR3 loop reads CASSLVGGTGDEQYF. In DNA, the CDR3 is TGTGCCAGCAGTTTAGTCGGTGGGACAGGGGACGAGCAGTACTTC.